The 32 T cell receptor beta chains in this list originate from one sample, sequenced in a study of molecular identifiers for immune sequencing clone quantification. TCRdb itself ran the PCR reads through MiXCR, one entry per CDR3 protein. Of 100,000 or so distinct CDR3 sequences detected, 36% appear once; the ten largest clones hold around 4.2%. Sequencing was carried out using naive CD8+ T cells from blood, with Jurkat cell RNA spiked in. Subset specified: FACS-sorted CD8+CD4-CCR7+CD45RA+ naive T cells. All receptors derive from a human donor in good health. Some libraries in this study had Jurkat cell RNA spiked in.

This clonotype occurred a few times. V is TRBV7-8 and J is TRBJ2-2; D assignment may be TRBD1 or TRBD2 (6 bases each). Trimming shortened V by 3 bases and J by 10 bases, and 15 bases separated the two germline ends. Germline V gene lookup returns CDR1 SGHVS and CDR2 FQNEAQ. The CDR3 extends over 14 amino acids. This chain's CDR3 is CASSLEGRTAELFF. As DNA, the CDR3 is TGTGCCAGCAGCTTGGAGGGAAGGACAGCGGAGCTGTTTTTT.

This clonotype was observed many times. CDR3 nucleotide sequence: TGCAGCGTTGTGGGGAGCGGGATAACCGGGGAGCTGTTTTTT. Its translation is CSVVGSGITGELFF. V and J are TRBV29-1 and TRBJ2-2; 7 bases agree with TRBD2. Germline assignment: CDR1 SQVTM and CDR2 ANQGSEA. The CDR3 is 14 amino acids. With 4 bases clipped from V and 5 bases from J, the junction kept 7 bases outside the gene matches.

This clonotype occurred a few times. The DNA for the CDR3 is TGTGCCAGCAGCTTAGATTCTAGCGGGCACGAGCAGTACTTC. Amino acids: CASSLDSSGHEQYF. The chain recombines TRBV13 with TRBJ2-7; TRBD2 agrees at 8 bases. Trimming cost V 1 base and J 5 bases; bases outside gene matches: 4. Looked up from germline, CDR1 is PRHDT and CDR2 is FYEKMQ (reference sequence). The CDR3 extends over 14 amino acids.

This clonotype has a count of ten or more. J is TRBJ2-3 and V is TRBV12-3 or TRBV12-4; 12 bases map to TRBD2. V shed 5 bases and J 3 bases; nucleotides not matched to a gene: 3. The CDR3 sequence is 15 residues long. CDR3 sequence reads: CASSATSGGTDTQYF. The CDR3 DNA is TGTGCCAGCAGTGCGACTAGCGGGGGTACAGATACGCAGTATTTT.

This clonotype was detected many times. The rearrangement uses TRBV3-1 and TRBJ1-6; TRBD1 agrees at 11 bases. Germline CDR1 and CDR2: LGHDT and YNNKEL (reference sequence). The length of the CDR3 is 17 residues. Losses at the gene ends were 1 base for V and 8 bases for J; bases not matched to a gene: 7. CDR3 DNA sequence: TGTGCCAGCAGCCAAGTTGTGGGACAGGGGGATTATTCACCCCTCCACTTT. Protein sequence: CASSQVVGQGDYSPLHF.

J is TRBJ2-7 and V is TRBV2; D is unclear. CDR1 is SNHLY and CDR2 is FYNNEI in the germline V gene. Trimming shortened V by 7 bases and J by 1 base, and 11 bases separated the two germline ends. The CDR3 totals 13 residues. The CDR3: CASKSPGSYEQYF. The CDR3 bases are TGTGCCAGCAAAAGTCCCGGGTCCTACGAGCAGTACTTC.

This clonotype was seen a handful of times. CDR3 DNA sequence: TGTGCCAGCAGTCCCGAAGGGGCGGGCACCGGGGAGCTGTTTTTT. Amino acids: CASSPEGAGTGELFF. The gene calls are TRBV7-6 and TRBJ2-2; D might be TRBD1 or TRBD2, each matching 5 bases. CDR1 SGHVS and CDR2 FNYEAQ come from the germline V gene. With 6 bases removed from V and 4 bases from J, the gap between germline ends came to 15 bases. The CDR3 has 15 residues. The entire variable domain, with the rest obtained from reference TRBV7-6 and TRBJ2-2, is as follows: GAGVSQSPRYKVTKRGQDVALRCDPISGHVSLYWYRQALGQGPEFLTYFNYEAQQDKSGLPNDRFSAERPEGSISTLTIQRTEQRDSAMYRCASSPEGAGTGELFFGEGSRLTVL.

V is TRBV28 and J is TRBJ2-3, with 7 bases matching TRBD2. CDR1 is MDHEN, CDR2 SYDVKM, per germline. This CDR3 has 17 amino acids. The trim removed 5 bases at V and 6 bases at J, leaving 17 bases unmatched. Here the CDR3 DNA reads TGTGCCAGCAGTCCCCACGCGTGGCGGGAGAGGAGCGATACGCAGTATTTT. It codes for CASSPHAWRERSDTQYF.

Only a few counts were recorded for this clonotype. This chain links TRBV19 with TRBJ2-2; 7 positions agree with TRBD2. V lost 10 bases to trimming and J lost 1 base; unmatched junction nucleotides: 9. CDR1 is LNHDA, CDR2 SQIVND, per germline (reference sequence). This CDR3 has 15 amino acids. The CDR3 spells CATLADTWNTGELFF. CDR3 DNA: TGTGCCACCCTAGCGGACACCTGGAACACCGGGGAGCTGTTTTTT.

The gene calls are TRBV2 and TRBJ2-1; D gene uncertain. CDR3 length equals 13 residues. Germline V gene sequence: CDR1 SNHLY, CDR2 FYNNEI. Trimming removed 3 bases at V and 2 bases at J, with 5 bases between. The CDR3 is CASSDKPYNEQFF. CDR3 in DNA: TGTGCCAGCAGTGACAAGCCCTACAATGAGCAGTTCTTC.

The V and J genes are TRBV4-3 and TRBJ2-7; D gene ambiguous. V lost 0 bases to trimming and J lost 2 bases, with 11 bases between them. Germline V gene data show CDR1 as LGHNA and CDR2 as YSLEER. The CDR3 extends over 15 amino acids. The CDR3 region is CASSQDEAPPYEQYF. The CDR3 DNA follows: TGCGCCAGCAGCCAAGATGAGGCGCCGCCCTACGAGCAGTACTTC.

This clonotype is a singleton in its sample. A much larger clone sits a single nucleotide away, making a read error possible. The V call is TRBV9, the J call TRBJ1-4, with D maybe TRBD1 (5 bases). Looked up from germline, CDR1 is SGDLS and CDR2 is YYNGEE. The CDR3 loop spans 14 amino acids. DNA for the CDR3: TGTGCCAGCGGCGTAGGGGCATTGAGGGAGCCGGTGTTTTTT. It codes for CASGVGALREPVFF. The whole variable domain, remainder taken from reference TRBV9 and TRBJ1-4, is DSGVTQTPKHLITATGQRVTLRCSPRSGDLSVYWYQQSLDQGLQFLIQYYNGEERAKGNILERFSAQQFPDLHSELNLSSLELGDSALYFCASGVGALREPVFFGSGTQLSVL.

Only a few counts were recorded for this clonotype. The rearrangement joins TRBV6-5 to TRBJ2-3; TRBD1 agrees at 10 bases. Germline loops: CDR1 MNHEY, CDR2 SVGAGI. The junction had 20 bases not matched to a gene; V was cut back by 0 bases and J by 2 bases. This CDR3 comprises 22 residues. In nucleotides, the CDR3 is TGTGCCAGCAGTTACTCTCACCCTACTTTGACAGGGGGCGGACTGCTCACAGATACGCAGTATTTT. This encodes CASSYSHPTLTGGGLLTDTQYF.

This clonotype occurred many times. V gene TRBV15 combines with J gene TRBJ2-3; D is uncertain. In germline, CDR1 is LNHNV, CDR2 YYDKDF (reference sequence). The ends were cut back, 0 bases at V and 2 bases at J, with 9 bases in the middle. The CDR3 has 15 residues. Here the CDR3 DNA reads TGTGCCACCAGCAGAGACGACCACGACACAGATACGCAGTATTTT. Its protein product is CATSRDDHDTDTQYF.

This clonotype was observed at least ten times. The chain links TRBV7-6 to TRBJ2-2, with a tentative D call TRBD1 (6 bases). The CDR3 spans 19 residues. CDR1 is SGHVS and CDR2 is FNYEAQ in the germline V gene. V was clipped by 1 base and J by 1 base, with 19 bases between them. This chain's CDR3 is CASSLEVRRGQMNTGELFF. CDR3 coding DNA: TGTGCCAGCAGCTTAGAAGTGAGACGTGGACAGATGAACACCGGGGAGCTGTTTTTT.

The chain couples TRBV9 to TRBJ2-2, with 7 bases that match TRBD1. CDR3 size: 13 residues. With V trimmed by 6 bases and J by 4 bases, 3 bases remained unmatched. Germline V gene lookup returns CDR1 SGDLS and CDR2 YYNGEE. CDR3 residues: CASKGAGTGELFF. The DNA of the CDR3 is TGTGCCAGCAAGGGGGCAGGCACCGGGGAGCTGTTTTTT. Filled out from reference TRBV9 and TRBJ2-2, the complete variable domain reads DSGVTQTPKHLITATGQRVTLRCSPRSGDLSVYWYQQSLDQGLQFLIQYYNGEERAKGNILERFSAQQFPDLHSELNLSSLELGDSALYFCASKGAGTGELFFGEGSRLTVL.

To note about this clonotype: Relative to the germline gene, one junction end is altered; a read error may explain this. The CDR3, as DNA: TGTGCCAGCAGCTCCCGACAGAAGACCTACGATCAGTACTTC. Translated: CASSSRQKTYDQYF. V is TRBV9 and J is TRBJ2-7; tentative D call: TRBD1 (5 bases). Germline-derived CDR1 and CDR2 are SGDLS and YYNGEE. The CDR3 runs to 14 residues.

There are a few counts of this clonotype. The chain combines TRBV6-2 or TRBV6-3 with TRBJ1-1; 8 bases map to TRBD1. The CDR3 has 15 amino acids. V lost 5 bases, J lost 2 bases, and 7 bases stayed unmatched. In germline, CDR1 is MNHEY, CDR2 SVGEGT. Here the CDR3 reads CASSKDRAANTEAFF. CDR3 nucleotides: TGTGCCAGCAGTAAGGACAGGGCTGCCAACACTGAAGCTTTCTTT.

This clonotype was seen more than once but under ten times. One end of the junction is discordant with germline, which a read error may explain. This chain uses TRBV4-1 with TRBJ2-7; D not resolved. Per the germline V gene, CDR1 is MGHRA and CDR2 is YSYEKL. This CDR3 region has 14 residues. The CDR3 DNA reads TGCGCCAGCAGCCAGCTAGTACCCTCCAACGAGCAGTACTTC. This translates into CASSQLVPSNEQYF.

This clonotype showed up just a few times. One end of the junction does not line up with germline, which may come from a read error. The V and J genes are TRBV5-3 and TRBJ2-1; D unclear. TRBV5-3 is marked as an open reading frame, function uncertain. This CDR3 region has 12 residues. CDR3 region: CASSWGSSPRFF. CDR3 nucleotide sequence: TGTGCCAGCAGCTGGGGTAGCAGCCCCCGGTTCTTC.

Only a few counts were recorded for this clonotype. The V gene is TRBV25-1, the J gene TRBJ1-1; a weak D match, TRBD1 (5 bases). With 4 bases removed from V and 5 bases from J, the gap between germline ends came to 8 bases. Germline CDR1 and CDR2: MGHDK and SYGVNS. The CDR3 loop spans 12 amino acids. CDR3 DNA sequence: TGTGCCAGCAGTGGACCAGGGACTGAAGCTTTCTTT. Its translation is CASSGPGTEAFF.

This clonotype was counted only a few times. The chain joins TRBV7-9 to TRBJ2-2; no clear D. The CDR3 is 13 amino acids. Trimming shortened V by 5 bases and J by 1 base, and 5 bases separated the two germline ends. Germline V lookup: CDR1 SEHNR, CDR2 FQNEAQ (reference sequence). This CDR3 reads CASSHKNTGELFF. The CDR3 DNA reads as TGTGCCAGCAGCCACAAGAACACCGGGGAGCTGTTTTTT.

This clonotype was found many times. The V call is TRBV2, the J call TRBJ1-5, with D perhaps TRBD1 (6 bases). Germline V CDR1 and CDR2: SNHLY, FYNNEI. This CDR3 spans 15 amino acids. Trimming stripped 6 bases from V and 0 bases from J, with 12 bases between. In DNA, the CDR3 is TGTGCCAGCAGCAGGGGCAGAAATAGCAATCAGCCCCAGCATTTT. It is translated as CASSRGRNSNQPQHF.

Regarding this clonotype: This sequence may be a read error, since a much larger clone differs from it by one base. The J gene is TRBJ1-1, the V gene TRBV6-5; maybe TRBD1 (5 bases). CDR3 size: 20 residues. Germline values: CDR1 MNHEY, CDR2 SVGAGI. The ends were cut back, 2 bases at V and 1 base at J, with 26 bases in the middle. The CDR3 loop is CASSYPEHSDRKHENTEAFF. In DNA, the CDR3 is TGTGCCAGCAGTTACCCCGAGCACAGTGACAGAAAACATGAGAACACTGAAGCTTTCTTT.

Turning to this clonotype: This sequence may be a read error, since a much larger clone differs from it by one base. The chain links TRBV7-8 to TRBJ2-6, with D possibly being TRBD2 (6 bases). This CDR3 is built from 13 residues. CDR1 is SGHVS, CDR2 FQNEAQ, per germline. This CDR3 reads CASGLGTAKVLTF. CDR3 sequence (DNA): TGTGCCAGCGGCTTAGGGACTGCGAAAGTCCTGACTTTC. Supplemented by reference TRBV7-8 and TRBJ2-6, the full variable domain reads GAGVSQSPRYKVAKRGQDVALRCDPISGHVSLFWYQQALGQGPEFLTYFQNEAQLDKSGLPSDRFFAERPEGSVSTLKIQRTQQEDSAVYLCASGLGTAKVLTFGAGSRLTVL.

Details on this clonotype: This sequence may be a read error, since a much larger clone differs from it by one base. This rearrangement joins TRBV7-8 to TRBJ2-5, with a weak D call TRBD1 (6 bases). The CDR3 contains 14 residues. The germline V gene encodes CDR1 SGHVS and CDR2 FQNEAQ. The CDR3 is CASSFDSGVETLYF. In DNA, the CDR3 is TGTGCCAGCAGCTTCGATTCAGGGGTGGAGACCCTGTACTTC.

For this clonotype: Since a much larger clone is just one base distant, this may be a read error. The J gene is TRBJ1-2, the V gene TRBV2; D call uncertain. CDR1 SNHLY and CDR2 FYNNEI come from the germline V gene. The CDR3 loop spans 14 amino acids. The CDR3 nucleotides read TGTGCCAGCAGTGAAGCGCAGGATAACTATGGCTCCACCTTC. As protein: CASSEAQDNYGSTF.

Concerning this clonotype itself: Compared with germline, one end of the junction differs, possibly owing to a read error. The chain is built from TRBV28 and TRBJ1-4, with a weak D call TRBD1 (5 bases). The CDR3 is made up of 15 amino acids. Germline assignment: CDR1 MDHEN and CDR2 SYDVKM. The CDR3 DNA sequence: TGTGCCAGCAGTTTCCCCCAGACAGAGAATGAAAAACTGTATTTT. It encodes CASSFPQTENEKLYF.

This clonotype was seen many times. The chain has TRBV6-2 or TRBV6-3 and TRBJ1-1; tentative D call: TRBD1 (6 bases). Trimming pared 4 bases from V and 11 bases from J, leaving 11 bases between. This CDR3 comprises 11 residues. Germline CDR1 is MNHEY and CDR2 is SVGEGT. DNA of the CDR3: TGTGCCAGCAGTTCGACAGGAGGGGCTTTCTTT. Protein sequence: CASSSTGGAFF.

In its sample, this clonotype was seen many times. The CDR3 is CAVEGAYSGNTIYF. CDR3 DNA: TGTGCCGTGGAAGGGGCGTACTCTGGAAACACCATATATTTT. V is TRBV6-2 or TRBV6-3 and J is TRBJ1-3; D is possibly TRBD1 (5 bases). CDR3 size: 14 residues. The V end lost 11 bases, the J end lost 0 bases, and 14 bases lay between the germline ends. Germline values: CDR1 MNHEY, CDR2 SVGEGT.

V and J are TRBV12-3 or TRBV12-4 and TRBJ2-5, with 10 bases aligning to TRBD1. There are 14 residues in the CDR3. Trimming at V came to 6 bases and at J to 4 bases, leaving 5 bases not matched to a gene. CDR3 loop: CASRETGGLETQYF. The CDR3, as DNA: TGTGCCAGCAGGGAGACAGGGGGCTTAGAGACCCAGTACTTC.

The chain is built from TRBV7-2 and TRBJ2-3, with D perhaps matching TRBD1 (6 bases). V was pared by 3 bases and J by 3 bases, with 13 bases between. The germline CDR1 and CDR2 sequences are SGHTA and FQGNSA. The CDR3 totals 15 residues. This chain's CDR3 is CASSFKGRGTDTQYF. The CDR3 DNA is TGTGCCAGCAGCTTTAAGGGAAGGGGGACAGATACGCAGTATTTT.